This TCR beta chain appears in the sequencing data of a study of long-term antiretroviral therapy in people with HIV. Researchers report immunoSEQ v3.0 was run at survey level. Sequencing targeted roughly 40,000-50,000 T-cell genomes per sample. TCRdb's table, derived via immunoSEQ multiplex PCR, lists solely in-frame clones and lacks some. The sample contains about 14,000 clones, 82% of which appear only once. Germline trimming cut 2 bases from V and 6 bases from J; bases unmatched to any gene: 11. CDR3 size: 16 residues. Germline lookup yields CDR1 SGDLS and CDR2 YYNGEE. The sample was unsorted PBMCs, taken 1.8 years before starting antiretroviral therapy. This receptor was obtained from a woman between 40 and 50 years old with HIV. This sequence joins TRBV9 and TRBJ2-7; 10 positions agree with TRBD1. The CDR3, as DNA: TGTGCCAGCAGCGTGGGAGGACAGGGGGTCTCCCTCGAGCAGTACTTC. Its translation: CASSVGGQGVSLEQYF.